This T cell receptor (beta chain) originates from a study of T-cell memory formation after mild COVID-19. This clonotype was seen a handful of times. The target antigen is unknown. Findings of the study overall: Clones that contracted from day 15 to 85 had balanced CD4/CD8; later expanders were CD4+ biased. Specificity for SARS-CoV-2 was not confirmed among the second-wave clones peaking on day 37. The finding that pre-infection memory included some responding clones suggested that cross-reactive memory joined.

The authors produced TCR alpha and TCR beta cDNA libraries with sample barcodes and UMIs by 5'RACE using constant-segment primers. A single record per CDR3 protein comes from TCRdb applying MiXCR to the 5' RACE reads. Of 190,000 or so distinct CDR3 sequences listed, about 21% are singletons. The specimen was PBMCs or a T cell subset sorted from them (not recorded which). This sequence was found in an adult woman who had mild COVID-19 (a few samples of this study predate the infection). Cell type and time point are not known.

The CDR3 sequence: CATRREPGTGEHPLAKNIQYF. In DNA, the CDR3 is TGTGCCACCAGGAGGGAACCAGGGACAGGGGAACATCCCCTAGCCAAAAACATTCAGTACTTC. V gene TRBV15 combines with J gene TRBJ2-4; 10 bases map to TRBD1. Germline V gene lookup returns CDR1 LNHNV and CDR2 YYDKDF (reference sequence). J lost 0 bases, V lost 6 bases, and 20 bases had no gene match. The CDR3 is 21 residues long.